A single sample gave rise to the 13 T cell receptor beta chains below, sequenced in a study of vaccination effects on CD4 cells after COVID-19. Before sequencing took place, the ViraFEST assay used viral peptide pools to expand antigen-specific CD4+ T cells. Isolating CD4+ T cells followed 9 to 10 days of culture. The healthy vaccine recipients, who had no prior SARS-CoV-2 infection, showed negative nucleocapsid antibodies. Sequencing was performed with immunoSEQ multiplex PCR; in TCRdb, only in-frame clones are kept and a portion is missing. The table lists 70,000 to 75,000 clones, approximately 79% of them singletons. Antigen specificity for these receptors is unknown. This specimen consisted of CD4+ T cells from PBMCs cultured with HCoV-OC43 spike peptides, obtained before COVID-19 vaccination. Subset: HCoV-OC43 spike overlapping peptide pool stimulation. These receptors all stem from a human donor who received a COVID-19 vaccine.

This clone has a handful of counts. This rearrangement joins TRBV6-5 to TRBJ1-2, with TRBD1 identical over 7 bases. This CDR3 contains 15 residues. CDR1 is MNHEY and CDR2 is SVGAGI in the germline V gene. The ends lost 7 bases at V and 6 bases at J; junction bases unmatched: 14. DNA of the CDR3: TGTGCCAGCACCAGAAACAGGGGAAGGGGGCATGGCTACACCTTC. Residues: CASTRNRGRGHGYTF.

V gene TRBV5-1 combines with J gene TRBJ1-1, with D uncertain. Germline V gives CDR1 SGHRS, CDR2 YFSETQ. The V end lost 0 bases, the J end lost 2 bases, and 11 bases lay between the germline ends. The CDR3 contains 15 residues. The CDR3 is CASSLDPGLNTEAFF. Here the CDR3 DNA reads TGCGCCAGCAGCTTGGATCCAGGATTAAACACTGAAGCTTTCTTT. Using reference TRBV5-1 and TRBJ1-1 for the parts outside the CDR3, the full variable domain is KAGVTQTPRYLIKTRGQQVTLSCSPISGHRSVSWYQQTPGQGLQFLFEYFSETQRNKGNFPGRFSGRQFSNSRSEMNVSTLELGDSALYLCASSLDPGLNTEAFFGQGTRLTVV.

This clone was seen a handful of times. V usage is TRBV7-2 and J usage is TRBJ1-2, with 8 bases lining up with TRBD1. The CDR3 covers 13 residues. The germline gives CDR1 SGHTA, CDR2 FQGNSA. With 6 bases clipped from V and 7 bases from J, the junction kept 7 bases outside the gene matches. The CDR3 nucleotides read TGTGCCAGCAGTCCGGCAGGGGGCGTTGGCTACACCTTC. Its translation: CASSPAGGVGYTF.

This clone was observed a handful of times. The chain couples TRBV30 to TRBJ1-5; weak D call: TRBD1 (5 bases). This CDR3 is built from 13 residues. The V and J ends lost 3 bases and 7 bases respectively, with 13 bases between them. CDR1 is GTSNPN, CDR2 SVGIG, per germline (reference sequence). As DNA, the CDR3 is TGTGCCTGGAGCGTCCTCCAGGGCCAGCCCCAGCATTTT. Encoded protein: CAWSVLQGQPQHF.

CDR3 protein: CAWSDRRTGFREQYV. The CDR3 DNA sequence: TGTGCCTGGAGCGATAGAAGGACCGGATTTCGGGAGCAGTACGTC. This chain uses TRBV30 with TRBJ2-7; D is uncertain. V lost 3 bases, J lost 7 bases, and 22 bases lay in between. CDR3 length: 15 residues. The germline gives CDR1 GTSNPN, CDR2 SVGIG (reference sequence).

This clone has just one count. The chain joins TRBV30 to TRBJ1-2; D call uncertain. This CDR3 spans 12 amino acids. Germline CDR1 reads GTSNPN; CDR2 reads SVGIG (reference sequence). The V and J ends lost 0 bases and 8 bases respectively, with 10 bases between them. The CDR3 protein is CAWSVALGGYTF. The CDR3 DNA follows: TGTGCCTGGAGTGTAGCTCTGGGCGGCTACACCTTC.

The chain carries TRBV15 and TRBJ1-2; 9 positions agree with TRBD1. The CDR3 has 16 amino acids. CDR1 LNHNV and CDR2 YYDKDF come from the germline V gene (reference sequence). The junction had 7 bases not matched to a gene; V was cut back by 5 bases and J by 0 bases. CDR3 nucleotides: TGTGCCACCAGCCGGGACAGGGACCTAGCTAACTATGGCTACACCTTC. This codes for CATSRDRDLANYGYTF.

This chain links TRBV4-1 with TRBJ2-5, with D perhaps given as TRBD1 or TRBD2 (5 bases each). From germline, CDR1 is MGHRA and CDR2 YSYEKL. The CDR3 totals 14 residues. V was cut by 1 base and J by 1 base, with 7 bases left in between. The CDR3 DNA follows: TGCGCCAGCAGCCAAGGGGGGTCCCAAGAGACCCAGTACTTC. It translates to CASSQGGSQETQYF.

The gene calls are TRBV6-5 and TRBJ2-2; D uncertain. The CDR3 runs to 15 residues. V shed 6 bases and J shed 7 bases, with 18 bases lying between them. CDR1 and CDR2 (germline): MNHEY, SVGAGI. Here the CDR3 DNA reads TGTGCCAGCAGGATGGGGTGGGGAAACGGCGGGGAGCTGTTTTTT. Amino acids: CASRMGWGNGGELFF.

This chain uses TRBV6-1 with TRBJ2-7; 7 bases line up with TRBD2. This CDR3 contains 16 residues. V lost 1 base, J lost 0 bases, and 6 bases stayed unmatched. The V gene's germline CDR1 is MNHNS and CDR2 SASEGT. The CDR3 DNA is TGTGCCAGCAGTGAAGAGAGCGGGACGAGCTCCTACGAGCAGTACGTC. Amino acids: CASSEESGTSSYEQYV.

The J gene is TRBJ2-7, the V gene TRBV6-5; the D gene is possibly TRBD2 (6 bases). V was shortened by 6 bases and J by 7 bases, with 22 bases between the two germline ends. CDR3 length: 15 residues. CDR1 is MNHEY and CDR2 is SVGAGI in the germline V gene. This CDR3 reads CASSSGGTGLGEQYV. CDR3 in DNA: TGTGCCAGCAGCTCTGGGGGGACGGGTCTGGGGGAGCAGTACGTC.

The chain recombines TRBV9 with TRBJ1-4; D call uncertain. Per germline, CDR1 SGDLS and CDR2 YYNGEE. V was shortened by 2 bases and J by 4 bases, with 9 bases between the two germline ends. The CDR3 runs to 14 residues. CDR3 protein: CASSVEPLNEKLFF. In DNA form, the CDR3 reads TGTGCCAGCAGCGTTGAGCCTCTTAATGAAAAACTGTTTTTT.

The genes are TRBV5-1 and TRBJ1-6; D might be TRBD1 (6 bases). From germline, CDR1 is SGHRS and CDR2 YFSETQ. CDR3 size: 15 residues. Trimming removed 0 bases from V and 7 bases from J, with 11 bases in between. CDR3 sequence: CASSLESGVNSPLHF. In DNA, the CDR3 is TGCGCCAGCAGCTTGGAATCAGGGGTAAATTCACCCCTCCACTTT.